Listed below are T cell receptor beta chains from one sample, sequenced in a study of identical twins. TCRdb passed the 5' RACE reads through MiXCR, listing each CDR3 protein once. The sample consists of a few hundred thousand distinct CDR3 sequences, roughly an eighth of them appearing once. In addition, the sample was reused for a study of yellow fever vaccine responses in identical twins.

The sample comprised CD4+ T cells sorted from blood. These receptors were collected from a woman under 30 in good health. Both conserved end residues are part of each CDR3. Fields, in order: clone size, J gene, D gene, V gene, CDR3 DNA, CDR3 protein. A D gene is named only where the DNA matches it firmly. Size tells how often a clone was seen (once, few, many) or the class of an expanded clone, and some rows leave it out.

abundance: few; j_gene: TRBJ2-1; d_gene: TRBD2; v_gene: TRBV20-1; CDR3nt: TGCAGTGCTAGAGATCCCGGACTAGCGGGAGTACATGAGCAGTTCTTC; CDR3aa: CSARDPGLAGVHEQFF
abundance: many; j_gene: TRBJ2-7; d_gene: NA; v_gene: TRBV12-3/TRBV12-4; CDR3nt: TGTGCCAGCAGTTTTTCCGGGTCCCTCTACGAGCAGTACTTC; CDR3aa: CASSFSGSLYEQYF
abundance: few; j_gene: TRBJ2-7; d_gene: TRBD2; v_gene: TRBV6-5; CDR3nt: TGTGCCAGCAGTTATCTCACGGGACTAGCGGGTTCCCACGAGCAGTACTTC; CDR3aa: CASSYLTGLAGSHEQYF
abundance: many; j_gene: TRBJ2-7; d_gene: NA; v_gene: TRBV4-3; CDR3nt: TGCGCCAGCAGCCGGACCTTTAAGTCGGACGAGCAGTACTTC; CDR3aa: CASSRTFKSDEQYF
abundance: NA; j_gene: TRBJ2-7; d_gene: NA; v_gene: TRBV18; CDR3nt: TGTGCCAGCTCCCCAGACCCCTACGCGCAGTACTTC; CDR3aa: CASSPDPYAQYF
abundance: NA; j_gene: TRBJ2-7; d_gene: TRBD2; v_gene: TRBV28; CDR3nt: TGTGCCAGCCCCTCCGGGGCTAGCGGGGGCTCCTACGAGCAGTACTTC; CDR3aa: CASPSGASGGSYEQYF
abundance: NA; j_gene: TRBJ2-7; d_gene: NA; v_gene: TRBV11-1; CDR3nt: TGTGCCAGCAGCTCCCTTCGGGCGGGGGCAGCCTACGAGCAGTACTTC; CDR3aa: CASSSLRAGAAYEQYF
abundance: NA; j_gene: TRBJ2-7; d_gene: NA; v_gene: TRBV7-2; CDR3nt: TGTGCCAGCAGCGGGGGCAGGGGCCCCGTATACGAGCAGTACTTC; CDR3aa: CASSGGRGPVYEQYF
abundance: few; j_gene: TRBJ2-1; d_gene: NA; v_gene: TRBV20-1; CDR3nt: TGCAGTGCTAGAGAAAGGGTGAGGGAGTGGGCCAATGAGCAGTTCTTC; CDR3aa: CSARERVREWANEQFF
abundance: few; j_gene: TRBJ2-1; d_gene: NA; v_gene: TRBV7-3; CDR3nt: TGTGCCAGCAGCCCGAGAGGGGGGCAGTACAATGAGCAGTTCTTC; CDR3aa: CASSPRGGQYNEQFF
abundance: few; j_gene: TRBJ2-7; d_gene: NA; v_gene: TRBV25-1; CDR3nt: TGTGCCAGCACCTTCCAGGACAGAGAGGGCGAGCAGTACTTC; CDR3aa: CASTFQDREGEQYF
abundance: few; j_gene: TRBJ2-7; d_gene: TRBD1; v_gene: TRBV6-1; CDR3nt: TGTGCCAGCAAATGGGACAGGTTGAGGGGCGAGCAGTACTTC; CDR3aa: CASKWDRLRGEQYF
abundance: few; j_gene: TRBJ2-5; d_gene: NA; v_gene: TRBV4-1; CDR3nt: TGCGCCAGCAGCCAGATTCTGAGGGAGACCCAGTACTTC; CDR3aa: CASSQILRETQYF
abundance: NA; j_gene: TRBJ2-1; d_gene: NA; v_gene: TRBV29-1; CDR3nt: TGCAGCGTTTGGAGAAGGGCCTACAATGAGCAGTTCTTC; CDR3aa: CSVWRRAYNEQFF
abundance: many; j_gene: TRBJ2-7; d_gene: NA; v_gene: TRBV15; CDR3nt: TGTGCCACCAGCAGAGGGAAGGACCCTACCTTCTACGAGCAGTACTTC; CDR3aa: CATSRGKDPTFYEQYF
abundance: few; j_gene: TRBJ2-7; d_gene: NA; v_gene: TRBV7-2; CDR3nt: TGTGCCAGCAGCTTAGGTGGGTCCAATAGGGAGCAGTACTTC; CDR3aa: CASSLGGSNREQYF
abundance: few; j_gene: TRBJ2-7; d_gene: NA; v_gene: TRBV5-1; CDR3nt: TGCGCCAGCAGCTCCTGGCCGGACAGCCCCTACGAGCAGTACTTC; CDR3aa: CASSSWPDSPYEQYF
abundance: many; j_gene: TRBJ2-1; d_gene: NA; v_gene: TRBV12-3/TRBV12-4; CDR3nt: TGTGCCAGCAGCCTCACCGAAACCTACAATGAGCAGTTCTTC; CDR3aa: CASSLTETYNEQFF
abundance: NA; j_gene: TRBJ2-3; d_gene: NA; v_gene: TRBV29-1; CDR3nt: TGCAGCGTTGGGTCTAGCACAGATACGCAGTATTTT; CDR3aa: CSVGSSTDTQYF
abundance: many; j_gene: TRBJ2-7; d_gene: NA; v_gene: TRBV10-3; CDR3nt: TGTGCCAGCTCCCAGCTGGGCGAGCAGTACTTC; CDR3aa: CASSQLGEQYF
abundance: few; j_gene: TRBJ2-1; d_gene: NA; v_gene: TRBV7-2; CDR3nt: TGTGCCAGCAGCTCTCCCCTTGGAGCAAATGAGCAGTTCTTC; CDR3aa: CASSSPLGANEQFF
abundance: many; j_gene: TRBJ1-2; d_gene: TRBD1; v_gene: TRBV12-3/TRBV12-4; CDR3nt: TGTGCCAGCAGAGCCGGACAGGGAAACTATGGCTACACCTTC; CDR3aa: CASRAGQGNYGYTF
abundance: few; j_gene: TRBJ2-7; d_gene: TRBD2; v_gene: TRBV30; CDR3nt: TGTGCCTGGAGCAAAGGTCTAGCGGGGGCGGTGGGCGAGCAGTACTTC; CDR3aa: CAWSKGLAGAVGEQYF
abundance: NA; j_gene: TRBJ2-3; d_gene: TRBD1; v_gene: TRBV2; CDR3nt: TGTGCCAGCAGTGTTTGGACAGGGGGCACAGATACGCAGTATTTT; CDR3aa: CASSVWTGGTDTQYF
abundance: many; j_gene: TRBJ2-1; d_gene: NA; v_gene: TRBV6-2/TRBV6-3; CDR3nt: TGTGCCAGCAGTTACTACGGATACAATGAGCAGTTCTTC; CDR3aa: CASSYYGYNEQFF
abundance: few; j_gene: TRBJ2-1; d_gene: NA; v_gene: TRBV7-9; CDR3nt: TGTGCCAGCAGCCTACCGGGGGCCGGGGAGGCTGGTGAGCAGTTCTTC; CDR3aa: CASSLPGAGEAGEQFF
abundance: few; j_gene: TRBJ2-3; d_gene: NA; v_gene: TRBV28; CDR3nt: TGTGCCAGCAGTTCTCCTCTGTTGGCAGATACGCAGTATTTT; CDR3aa: CASSSPLLADTQYF
abundance: NA; j_gene: TRBJ1-4; d_gene: NA; v_gene: TRBV12-3/TRBV12-4; CDR3nt: TGTGCCAGCAGTTTAGTAGCAGGGGAAAAACTGTTTTTT; CDR3aa: CASSLVAGEKLFF
abundance: NA; j_gene: TRBJ2-3; d_gene: NA; v_gene: TRBV10-2; CDR3nt: TGCGCCAGCTCTCCCCAGAGGCCCACAGATACGCAGTATTTT; CDR3aa: CASSPQRPTDTQYF
abundance: NA; j_gene: TRBJ1-1; d_gene: NA; v_gene: TRBV10-3; CDR3nt: TGTGCCACGACGGACGGCGTGAACACTGAAGCTTTCTTT; CDR3aa: CATTDGVNTEAFF
abundance: NA; j_gene: TRBJ2-5; d_gene: NA; v_gene: TRBV11-3; CDR3nt: TGTGCCAGCAGCAACCCAGGGGCCGTGGGGGAGACCCAGTACTTC; CDR3aa: CASSNPGAVGETQYF
abundance: few; j_gene: TRBJ2-1; d_gene: TRBD2; v_gene: TRBV12-3/TRBV12-4; CDR3nt: TGTGCCAGCAGTTTGAGGACTAGCGGGGTCTCCTACAATGAGCAGTTCTTC; CDR3aa: CASSLRTSGVSYNEQFF
abundance: NA; j_gene: TRBJ2-1; d_gene: TRBD2; v_gene: TRBV28; CDR3nt: TGTGCCAGCAGTTTATTTTTTCGGACTAGCGGGTCCCATGAGCAGTTCTTC; CDR3aa: CASSLFFRTSGSHEQFF
abundance: NA; j_gene: TRBJ2-7; d_gene: NA; v_gene: TRBV6-2/TRBV6-3; CDR3nt: TGTGCCAGCACTCAAGTAGTAGTCGGCGAGCAGTACTTC; CDR3aa: CASTQVVVGEQYF
abundance: NA; j_gene: TRBJ2-7; d_gene: NA; v_gene: TRBV12-3/TRBV12-4; CDR3nt: TGTGCCAGCAACCCCTCAGGGGCCCACGAGCAGTACTTC; CDR3aa: CASNPSGAHEQYF
abundance: few; j_gene: TRBJ2-5; d_gene: TRBD1; v_gene: TRBV18; CDR3nt: TGTGCCAGCTCACGACAACCCCACCGGGACAGGGGTCTGGAGACCCAGTACTTC; CDR3aa: CASSRQPHRDRGLETQYF
abundance: NA; j_gene: TRBJ2-3; d_gene: NA; v_gene: TRBV24-1; CDR3nt: TGTGCCACCAGTGGAAAGCGATTCACAGATACGCAGTATTTT; CDR3aa: CATSGKRFTDTQYF
abundance: few; j_gene: TRBJ2-2; d_gene: NA; v_gene: TRBV7-3; CDR3nt: TGTGCCAGCAGCCCGGTCTCGCAGGGCGGGGAGCTGTTTTTT; CDR3aa: CASSPVSQGGELFF
abundance: many; j_gene: TRBJ1-1; d_gene: NA; v_gene: TRBV29-1; CDR3nt: TGCAGCGTCCCACAGGGTACCATGAACACTGAAGCTTTCTTT; CDR3aa: CSVPQGTMNTEAFF
abundance: few; j_gene: TRBJ2-3; d_gene: TRBD1; v_gene: TRBV20-1; CDR3nt: TGCAGTGCTGAGGACTACAGGGGGACAGATACGCAGTATTTT; CDR3aa: CSAEDYRGTDTQYF
abundance: many; j_gene: TRBJ2-1; d_gene: TRBD2; v_gene: TRBV27; CDR3nt: TGTGCCAGCAGTTTGTCGGCGGGAGGGAATGAGCAGTTCTTC; CDR3aa: CASSLSAGGNEQFF
abundance: NA; j_gene: TRBJ2-2; d_gene: NA; v_gene: TRBV5-1; CDR3nt: TGCGCCAGCAGCTTGGGTTTGGCCCAGGGGACCGGGGAGCTGTTTTTT; CDR3aa: CASSLGLAQGTGELFF